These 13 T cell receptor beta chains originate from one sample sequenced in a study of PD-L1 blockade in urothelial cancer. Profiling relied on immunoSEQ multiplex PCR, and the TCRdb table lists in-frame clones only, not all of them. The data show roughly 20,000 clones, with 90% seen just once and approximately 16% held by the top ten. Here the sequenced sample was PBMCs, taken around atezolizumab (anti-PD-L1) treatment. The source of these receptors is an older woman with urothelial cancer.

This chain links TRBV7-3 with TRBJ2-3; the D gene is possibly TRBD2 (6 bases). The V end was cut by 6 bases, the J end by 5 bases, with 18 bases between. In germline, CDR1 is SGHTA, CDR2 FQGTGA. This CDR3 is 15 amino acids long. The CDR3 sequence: CASSSPGGLGDTQYF. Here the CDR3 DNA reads TGTGCCAGCAGTTCCCCAGGAGGGTTGGGAGATACGCAGTATTTT.

Written as DNA, the CDR3 is TGTGCCAGCAGCCATACAGGGGATGACAATCAGCCCCAGCATTTT. It codes for CASSHTGDDNQPQHF. The chain joins TRBV7-8 to TRBJ1-5; 7 bases fit TRBD1. V shed 5 bases, J shed 3 bases, and the junction held 7 bases outside the gene matches. Per germline, CDR1 SGHVS and CDR2 FQNEAQ. There are 15 residues in the CDR3.

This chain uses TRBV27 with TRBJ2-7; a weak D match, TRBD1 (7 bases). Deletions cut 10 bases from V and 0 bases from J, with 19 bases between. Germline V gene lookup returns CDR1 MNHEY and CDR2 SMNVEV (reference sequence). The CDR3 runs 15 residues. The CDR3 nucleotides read TGTGCCACCAGGGGGGCTGGTGGCGGCTCCTACGAGCAGTACTTC. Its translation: CATRGAGGGSYEQYF.

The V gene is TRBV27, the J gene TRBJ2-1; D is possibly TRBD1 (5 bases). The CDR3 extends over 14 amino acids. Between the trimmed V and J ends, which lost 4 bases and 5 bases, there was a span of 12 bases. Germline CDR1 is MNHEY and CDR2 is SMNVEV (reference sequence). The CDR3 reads CASSSGWTDNEQFF. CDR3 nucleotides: TGTGCCAGCAGTTCAGGGTGGACCGACAATGAGCAGTTCTTC.

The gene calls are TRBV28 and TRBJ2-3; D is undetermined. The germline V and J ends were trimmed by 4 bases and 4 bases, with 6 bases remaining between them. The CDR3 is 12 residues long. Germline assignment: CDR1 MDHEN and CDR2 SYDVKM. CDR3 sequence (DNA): TGTGCCAGCAGTTATCGGGCAGATACGCAGTATTTT. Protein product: CASSYRADTQYF.

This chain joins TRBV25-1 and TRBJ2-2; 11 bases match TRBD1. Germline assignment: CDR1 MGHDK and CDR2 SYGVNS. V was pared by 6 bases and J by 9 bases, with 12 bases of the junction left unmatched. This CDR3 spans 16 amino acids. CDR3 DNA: TGTGCCAGCAGCCCTGCCCGGGACAGGGGGTTCAGGGAGCTGTTTTTT. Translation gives CASSPARDRGFRELFF.

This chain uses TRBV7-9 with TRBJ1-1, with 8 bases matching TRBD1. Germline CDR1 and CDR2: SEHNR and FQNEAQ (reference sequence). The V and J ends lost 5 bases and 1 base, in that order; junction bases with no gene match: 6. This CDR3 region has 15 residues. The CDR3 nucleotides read TGTGCCAGCAGCCTTAATGACAGGGGGAACACTGAAGCTTTCTTT. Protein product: CASSLNDRGNTEAFF.

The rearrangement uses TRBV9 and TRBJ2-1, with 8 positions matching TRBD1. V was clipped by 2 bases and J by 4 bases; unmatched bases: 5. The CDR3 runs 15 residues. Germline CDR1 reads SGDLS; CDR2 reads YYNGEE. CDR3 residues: CASSVRTGMYNEQFF. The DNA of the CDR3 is TGTGCCAGCAGCGTCAGGACAGGGATGTACAATGAGCAGTTCTTC.

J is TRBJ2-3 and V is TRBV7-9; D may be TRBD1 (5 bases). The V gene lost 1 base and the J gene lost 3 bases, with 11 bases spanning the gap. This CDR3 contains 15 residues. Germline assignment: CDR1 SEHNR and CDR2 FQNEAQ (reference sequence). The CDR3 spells CASSLGGRVTDTQYF. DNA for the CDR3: TGTGCCAGCAGCTTAGGAGGCAGGGTTACAGATACGCAGTATTTT.

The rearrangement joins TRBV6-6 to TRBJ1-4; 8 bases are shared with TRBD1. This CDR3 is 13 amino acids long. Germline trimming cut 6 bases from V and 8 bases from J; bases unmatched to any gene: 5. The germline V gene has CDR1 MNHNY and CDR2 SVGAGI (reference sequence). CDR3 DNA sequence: TGTGCCAGCAGACGACAGGGGAACGAAAAACTGTTTTTT. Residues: CASRRQGNEKLFF.

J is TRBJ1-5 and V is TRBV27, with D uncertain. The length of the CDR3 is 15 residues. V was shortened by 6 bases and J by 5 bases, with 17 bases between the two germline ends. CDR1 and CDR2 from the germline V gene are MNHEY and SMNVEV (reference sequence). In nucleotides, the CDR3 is TGTGCCAGCAGCATTCTAGGAGCTACTGATCAGCCCCAGCATTTT. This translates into CASSILGATDQPQHF.

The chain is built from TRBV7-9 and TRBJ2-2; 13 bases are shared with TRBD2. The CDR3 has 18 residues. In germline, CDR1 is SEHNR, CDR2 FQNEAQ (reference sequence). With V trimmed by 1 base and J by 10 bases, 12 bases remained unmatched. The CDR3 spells CASSLGTSGSNPSEELFF. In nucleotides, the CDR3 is TGTGCCAGCAGCTTAGGGACTAGCGGGAGCAACCCCTCTGAGGAGCTGTTTTTT.

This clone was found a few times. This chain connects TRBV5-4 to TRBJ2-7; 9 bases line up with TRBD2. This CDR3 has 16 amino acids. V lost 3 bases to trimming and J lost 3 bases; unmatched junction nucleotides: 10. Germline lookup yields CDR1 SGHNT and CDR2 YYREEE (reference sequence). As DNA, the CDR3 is TGTGCCAGCAGCTCCCCGGGTAGCGGGAGTTTCTACGAGCAGTACTTC. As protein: CASSSPGSGSFYEQYF.